This paragraph covers one TCR beta chain sequence. In the source study's methods: The assay estimated nucleated cells by amplifying reference gene primers. Clones were sequenced by immunoSEQ multiplex PCR, and TCRdb holds only the in-frame ones, with some missing. The V and J calls and clone size were taken over from that table, and D and trimming were inferred from the DNA. The sample has fewer than 70,000 clones, nearly 90% seen once. This record belongs to a study of blood T cell repertoires in COVID-19. Overall study: Sites in the United States, Italy and Spain provided acute and convalescent COVID-19 samples. The analysed material was cDNA or gDNA that came from T cells, B-cell-depleted T cells, or PBMCs.

The germline V gene encodes CDR1 SGHDT and CDR2 YYEEEE. The length of the CDR3 is 15 residues. V was clipped by 0 bases and J by 9 bases; unmatched bases: 5. The V gene is TRBV5-6, the J gene TRBJ2-1, with TRBD1 matching 11 bases. Sequenced material: peripheral blood. The receptor was isolated from a man over 45 with active COVID-19. The CDR3 DNA sequence: TGTGCCAGCAGCTTGGTAGGACAGGGGGCCATTGAGCAGTTCTTC. Protein: CASSLVGQGAIEQFF.